The next 8 T cell receptor beta chains were all read from a single sample in a study of shared clonotypes between healthy human individuals. Clones were read by immunoSEQ multiplex PCR, and TCRdb kept only the in-frame ones, dropping some. This table has over 2,000,000 clones, over 85% appearing once. Naivety among CD8 cells was defined by CD45RO negativity and positive CCR7 selection, thereby excluding terminally differentiated effector memory CD45RA+ cells. Specimen: naive CD8+ T cells from PBMCs. The receptors come from a young man in good health. Some clones in this sample may be carry-over from other donors' samples.

The chain joins TRBV4-3 to TRBJ2-7, with TRBD2 identical over 9 bases. The V gene's germline CDR1 is LGHNA and CDR2 YSLEER. The CDR3 loop spans 15 amino acids. V lost 0 bases to trimming and J lost 5 bases; unmatched junction nucleotides: 5. In nucleotides, the CDR3 is TGCGCCAGCAGCCAAGAGAGCGGGAGGATTCACGAGCAGTACTTC. Protein sequence: CASSQESGRIHEQYF.

This chain connects TRBV19 to TRBJ2-1; D may be TRBD2 (6 bases). Germline values: CDR1 LNHDA, CDR2 SQIVND (reference sequence). V was shortened by 6 bases and J by 6 bases, with 12 bases between the two germline ends. The CDR3 length is 13 residues. The CDR3 DNA reads TGTGCCAGTAGAACGGGAGTTCTCAATGAGCAGTTCTTC. Translating it yields CASRTGVLNEQFF.

The genes are TRBV11-1 and TRBJ1-1; no definite D call. The CDR3 runs 14 residues. CDR1 is SGHAT and CDR2 is FQDESV in the germline V gene (reference sequence). Deletions cut 5 bases from V and 3 bases from J, with 13 bases between. CDR3 DNA: TGTGCCAGCAGCCTAATTCGTCGGGACACTGAAGCTTTCTTT. Its protein is CASSLIRRDTEAFF.

The rearrangement links TRBV19 to TRBJ1-2, with 7 bases aligning to TRBD1. The CDR3 sequence is 13 residues long. The germline CDR1 and CDR2 sequences are LNHDA and SQIVND (reference sequence). V lost 5 bases to trimming and J lost 4 bases; unmatched junction nucleotides: 4. The DNA for the CDR3 is TGTGCCAGTAGTGTAGGGGGCCTCTATGGCTACACCTTC. This encodes CASSVGGLYGYTF.

The table lists this clone with a count of one. V is TRBV27 and J is TRBJ1-5; 7 bases match TRBD1. After removal of 4 bases from V and 5 bases from J, the junction contained 5 bases not matched to a gene. Germline loops: CDR1 MNHEY, CDR2 SMNVEV (reference sequence). The CDR3 has 14 amino acids. CDR3 in DNA: TGTGCCAGCAGTTCCAACAGGGGATATCAGCCCCAGCATTTT. Translating it yields CASSSNRGYQPQHF.

This sequence joins TRBV27 and TRBJ2-6; TRBD1 might be the D (5 bases). V was clipped by 3 bases and J by 4 bases, with 13 bases between them. Germline CDR1 and CDR2: MNHEY and SMNVEV (reference sequence). The CDR3 spans 16 residues. The CDR3 region is CASSFRQTTGANVLTF. CDR3 nucleotides: TGTGCCAGCAGTTTCAGACAGACAACCGGGGCCAACGTCCTGACTTTC.

J is TRBJ1-5 and V is TRBV2; TRBD1 is a possible D gene (5 bases). V lost 3 bases to trimming and J lost 4 bases, with 10 bases between them. Germline V gene data show CDR1 as SNHLY and CDR2 as FYNNEI. The CDR3 covers 14 residues. CDR3 protein: CASSDPGANQPQHF. CDR3 DNA sequence: TGTGCCAGCAGTGACCCCGGGGCAAATCAGCCCCAGCATTTT.

As concerns this clone: This specimen includes other DNA sequences encoding the same CDR3. The chain recombines TRBV5-6 with TRBJ2-7; no clear D. Between the trimmed V and J ends, which lost 0 bases and 2 bases, there was a span of 6 bases. Germline V gene sequence: CDR1 SGHDT, CDR2 YYEEEE. The CDR3 has 13 residues. This CDR3 is CASSLGTTYEQYF. The DNA of the CDR3 is TGTGCCAGCAGCTTGGGGACCACCTACGAGCAGTACTTC.